This T cell receptor beta chain emerged from a study of T-cell reconstitution after alpha-beta-depleted transplantation in children. General study findings and limits: The origin of high day-60 TCRbeta diversity in some patients lay in surviving recipient T cells and thymic progenitors. Several hundred graft clones that had expanded were reportedly the source of alpha-beta T cells about two months after transplant.

There are 14 residues in the CDR3. With V trimmed by 0 bases and J by 7 bases, 7 bases remained unmatched. Germline CDR1 is SGHRS and CDR2 is YFSETQ. In this sample, this clonotype turned up a few times. Its antigen remains unknown. Preparing the TCRbeta library involved the use of unique molecular identifiers. MiXCR, run by TCRdb on the PCR reads, gives a single entry per CDR3 protein. This sample has 450,000 to 700,000 distinct CDR3 sequences; around 27% occur once, and the top ten carry 30% to 40%. The sample consisted of PBMCs, taken before TCRalphabeta/CD19-depleted stem cell transplant. V usage is TRBV5-1 and J usage is TRBJ2-7; 7 bases match TRBD2. This sequence originates from a boy under two years old with Wiskott-Aldrich syndrome, due to receive a stem cell transplant. The CDR3 spells CASSLASGAGEQYF. CDR3 bases: TGCGCCAGCAGCTTGGCTAGCGGAGCGGGGGAGCAGTACTTC.